This is a list of T cell receptor beta chains from one sample in a study of shared clonotypes between healthy human individuals. Clones were read by immunoSEQ multiplex PCR, and TCRdb kept only the in-frame ones, dropping some. The sample lists hundreds of thousands of clones, roughly 79% occurring once. Material: PBMCs. Receptors were obtained from a woman between 35 and 50 years old in good health. Some clones in this sample may be carry-over from other donors' samples. Each CDR3 is given with its conserved first and last residue. The order of the fields is J gene, V gene, clone size, D gene, CDR3 DNA, CDR3 protein. D genes are given only for firm matches. Where a row states a size, it is once, few, many or the class of an expanded clone; other rows omit it.

>TRBJ1-3|TRBV4-2|once|NA
TGTGCCAGCAGCCAAGGGGTGACGTCTGGAAACACCATATATTTT
CASSQGVTSGNTIYF
>TRBJ1-3|TRBV10-3|NA|NA
TGTGCCGGGGGCGAGACTGGAAACACCATATATTTT
CAGGETGNTIYF
>TRBJ2-2|TRBV12-5|NA|NA
TGTGCTAGTGGCGGGGACGGCGAAACCGGGGAGCTGTTTTTT
CASGGDGETGELFF
>TRBJ2-7|TRBV6-7|NA|TRBD2
TGTGCCAGCAGTGGTGAGAGCGGGGGGTCCTACGAGCAGTACTTC
CASSGESGGSYEQYF
>TRBJ2-3|TRBV11-2|NA|TRBD2
TGTGCCAGCAGCTTAGGGTGGTTAGCGGGAGGGCCCACAGATACGCAGTATTTT
CASSLGWLAGGPTDTQYF
>TRBJ2-5|TRBV5-1|NA|TRBD2
TGCGCCAGCAGCTTGGTAGTGGGAGGGGTCGGTGAGACCCAGTACTTC
CASSLVVGGVGETQYF
>TRBJ1-1|TRBV20-1|medium-sized|NA
TGCAGTGCTAGTAAGAACACTGAAGCTTTCTTT
CSASKNTEAFF
>TRBJ2-7|TRBV7-3|NA|NA
TGTGCCAGCAGCTTATCCGGCGGGATATTATACGAGCAGTACTTC
CASSLSGGILYEQYF
>TRBJ2-2|TRBV19|few|NA
TGTGCCAGTAGTCCGACTAGATCTAACACCGGGGAGCTGTTTTTT
CASSPTRSNTGELFF
>TRBJ2-1|TRBV28|NA|TRBD1
TGTGCCACCTCGTCGCAGGGGGCCCTGAATGAGCAGTTCTTC
CATSSQGALNEQFF
>TRBJ2-1|TRBV29-1|once|TRBD2
TGCAGCGTTGAATTAGGAGCGGGAGGGGATGAGCAGTTCTTC
CSVELGAGGDEQFF
>TRBJ2-5|TRBV15|NA|TRBD2
TGTGCCACCAGCCCACTAGCGGGAGGAGAGACCCAGTACTTC
CATSPLAGGETQYF
>TRBJ2-7|TRBV15|NA|NA
TGTGCCACCAGCAGAGATCGGGGTTCTTACGAGCAGTACTTC
CATSRDRGSYEQYF
>TRBJ2-3|TRBV10-2|NA|NA
TGCGCCAGCCTTCGGGTACCAGGGGGCACAGATACGCAGTATTTT
CASLRVPGGTDTQYF
>TRBJ2-7|TRBV6-1|NA|TRBD1
TGTGCCAGCAGGTTGGGACAGGGTAGTGGCTACGAGCAGTACTTC
CASRLGQGSGYEQYF
>TRBJ2-7|TRBV6-5|NA|NA
TGTGCCAGCAGTTACGGTGGGCGCTACGAGCAGTACTTC
CASSYGGRYEQYF
>TRBJ2-7|TRBV6-1|NA|NA
TGTGCCAGCAGTGAAGCGGGGGGGCCCTACGAGCAGTACTTC
CASSEAGGPYEQYF
>TRBJ1-5|TRBV7-9|NA|TRBD1
TGTGCCAGCAGCTTAGGGTCAGGGGGTGATCCGCCCCAGCATTTT
CASSLGSGGDPPQHF
>TRBJ2-7|TRBV27|NA|NA
TGTGCCAGCAGTTTAGGGCGGGCCTACGAGCAGTACTTC
CASSLGRAYEQYF
>TRBJ2-2|TRBV7-3|NA|TRBD2
TGTGCCAGCAGCTTAGGGACTAGCGGGAGTCCCGGGGAGCTGTTTTTT
CASSLGTSGSPGELFF
>TRBJ1-4|TRBV30|few|NA
TGTGCCTGGGACAAGGGGCGTACACTGTTTTTT
CAWDKGRTLFF
>TRBJ2-7|TRBV9|few|NA
TGTGCCAGCAGCCCTCTGGACAGAGCCTACGAGCAGTACTTC
CASSPLDRAYEQYF
>TRBJ1-3|TRBV6-5|NA|NA
TGTGCCAGCCATGGACTCGTAGGAAACACCATATATTTT
CASHGLVGNTIYF
>TRBJ2-6|TRBV7-6|once|TRBD1
TGTGCCAGCAGCTTAGCGCAGGGGGCTGGGGCCAACGTCCTGACTTTC
CASSLAQGAGANVLTF
>TRBJ2-2|TRBV13|NA|NA
TGTGCCAGCAGCCCTACGGTAGGCGGGGAGCTGTTTTTT
CASSPTVGGELFF
>TRBJ1-1|TRBV28|NA|TRBD1
TGTGCCAGCAGTGGGACAGGGTGGTTAACTGAAGCTTTCTTT
CASSGTGWLTEAFF
>TRBJ1-4|TRBV15|NA|NA
TGTGCCACCAGCAGATCCCGGGTTGGGGGTGTTAATGAAAAACTGTTTTTT
CATSRSRVGGVNEKLFF
>TRBJ2-7|TRBV6-6|NA|TRBD1
TGTGCCAGCAGTTGGGACAGGGTTTACGAGCAGTACTTC
CASSWDRVYEQYF
>TRBJ2-7|TRBV5-1|NA|NA
TGCGCCAGCAGCTTGGACATCAGCTACGAGCAGTACTTC
CASSLDISYEQYF
>TRBJ1-1|TRBV27|few|NA
TGTGCCAGCAGTTTAGGTCAGGGGAGTGAAGCTTTCTTT
CASSLGQGSEAFF
>TRBJ2-3|TRBV6-1|NA|TRBD2
TGTGCCAGCAGTGAAGGGATATTAGCGGGTAGCACAGATACGCAGTATTTT
CASSEGILAGSTDTQYF
>TRBJ1-2|TRBV5-1|many|NA
TGCGCCAGCAGCTTAACAGAGACCTATGGCTACACCTTC
CASSLTETYGYTF
>TRBJ2-7|TRBV6-5|NA|TRBD1
TGTGCCAGCAGAGAGGGGACAGGGGCCTACGAGCAGTACTTC
CASREGTGAYEQYF
>TRBJ1-5|TRBV5-8|NA|TRBD1
TGTGCCAGCAGCAGAGGACAGGGGTCTTTTAGAAATCAGCCCCAGCATTTT
CASSRGQGSFRNQPQHF
>TRBJ2-5|TRBV5-1|many|TRBD1
TGCGCCAGCAGCACGCAGGGGGCGCGGGAGACCCAGTACTTC
CASSTQGARETQYF
>TRBJ2-1|TRBV10-2|few|NA
TGCGCCAGCCGGGACACAAACTCCTACAATGAGCAGTTCTTC
CASRDTNSYNEQFF
>TRBJ2-4|TRBV5-4|NA|NA
TGTGCCAGCAGCTTGGACAACATTCAGTACTTC
CASSLDNIQYF
>TRBJ2-1|TRBV21-1|NA|NA
TGTGCCAGCAGCTATCAGTTCAATGAGCAGTTCTTC
CASSYQFNEQFF
>TRBJ1-5|TRBV28|NA|NA
TGTGCCAGCAGTTTATCGCCGTTGTTCGAGAGACGGGCGAGGTGGACCCAGCATTTT
CASSLSPLFERRARWTQHF
>TRBJ2-1|TRBV9|once|NA
TGTGCCAGCAGCGTTCTGAACAATGAGCAGTTCTTC
CASSVLNNEQFF
>TRBJ1-1|TRBV27|NA|TRBD1
TGTGCCAGCAGTAATACCGGGACAGGGGGTACTGAAGCTTTCTTT
CASSNTGTGGTEAFF
>TRBJ2-1|TRBV6-6|NA|NA
TGTGCCAGCAGTTACGGGGATCCCAGTTGGAATGAGCAGTTCTTC
CASSYGDPSWNEQFF
>TRBJ2-5|TRBV7-3|NA|TRBD1
TGTGCCAGCAGCGAAGGACAGGGGACCCAGTACTTC
CASSEGQGTQYF
>TRBJ2-2|TRBV30|NA|NA
TGTGCCTGGAGTGTACACGGGACCTGGGACGGGGAGCTGTTTTTT
CAWSVHGTWDGELFF
>TRBJ2-7|TRBV5-1|NA|NA
TGCGCCAGCAGCCCGCGGACCGCCTACGAGCAGTACTTC
CASSPRTAYEQYF
>TRBJ2-7|TRBV10-3|NA|NA
TGTGCCATCAGTGAGCAGACAGCTGGGGAGCAGTACTTC
CAISEQTAGEQYF
>TRBJ2-1|TRBV2|NA|NA
TGTGCCAGCAGTGAAGACGCAAACAATGAGCAGTTCTTC
CASSEDANNEQFF
>TRBJ2-7|TRBV11-2|NA|NA
TGTGCCAGCAGGAAACCGGGCCTCACCTACGAGCAGTACTTC
CASRKPGLTYEQYF
>TRBJ2-7|TRBV19|NA|TRBD1
TGTGCCAGTAGTTTATCCGGGACAGGGTTCGAGCAGTACTTC
CASSLSGTGFEQYF
>TRBJ2-7|TRBV19|NA|NA
TGTGCCAGTAGTGCCCGGCAGGGCGCCTACGAGCAGTACTTC
CASSARQGAYEQYF
>TRBJ2-1|TRBV12-2|NA|NA
TGTGCAAGTCGCACCCAGCTGGTGGGTCGGTTCTTC
CASRTQLVGRFF
>TRBJ1-1|TRBV5-6|many|NA
TGTGCCAGCCACTATATGACAGGTTTACTTGATAACACTGAAGCTTTCTTT
CASHYMTGLLDNTEAFF
>TRBJ2-7|TRBV9|once|TRBD2
TGTGCCAGCAGCGGACTAGCGGGAAATTACGAGCAGTACTTC
CASSGLAGNYEQYF
>TRBJ2-1|TRBV6-4|NA|TRBD2
TGTGCCAGCAGTGAATCGCTAGCGGGCTCCTACAATGAGCAGTTCTTC
CASSESLAGSYNEQFF
>TRBJ2-7|TRBV9|NA|TRBD1
TGTGCCAGCAGCGTAACCCGGGACAGTCCCTACGAGCAGTACTTC
CASSVTRDSPYEQYF
>TRBJ2-3|TRBV6-4|NA|NA
TGTGCCAGCAGTGACAAGGGCGGGAGCACAGATACGCAGTATTTT
CASSDKGGSTDTQYF